A selection of T cell receptor beta chains follows, all from one sample in a study of blood T cell repertoires in COVID-19. TCRdb keeps only in-frame clones here, not all; method: immunoSEQ multiplex PCR. The data show 250,000 or so clones, with approximately 92% seen just once and less than 5% held by the top ten. The sample taken for sequencing was peripheral blood. Every receptor here comes from a middle-aged woman who had recovered from COVID-19. Each CDR3 is given with its conserved first and last residue. The order of the fields is D gene, V gene, J gene, clone size, CDR3 DNA, CDR3 protein. A D gene is named only where the DNA matches it firmly. Not every row has a clone size; where given, it reads once, few, many or a size class.

-	TRBV7-2	TRBJ1-2	-	TGTGCCAGCAGCCTTAACCGTATGGGGGGGATTGTAGGCTACACCTTC	CASSLNRMGGIVGYTF
-	TRBV6-4	TRBJ2-2	few	TGTGCCAGCAGCTCCGTTTCCACCGGGGAGCTGTTTTTT	CASSSVSTGELFF
-	TRBV7-9	TRBJ2-1	-	TGTGCCAGCAGCTATCACAGGGACGAGCAGTTCTTC	CASSYHRDEQFF
-	TRBV6-5	TRBJ1-5	-	TGTGCCAGCAGGCCAACAGGGTTTAGCAATCAGCCCCAGCATTTT	CASRPTGFSNQPQHF
-	TRBV28	TRBJ2-7	-	TGTGCCAGCAGCCCCACGGGGGTGCGTGACTACGAGCAGTACTTC	CASSPTGVRDYEQYF
-	TRBV27	TRBJ1-6	once	TGTGCCAGCAGTTTGGGCAGTAGAAATTCACCCCTCCACTTT	CASSLGSRNSPLHF
-	TRBV7-9	TRBJ2-1	-	TGTGCCAGCAGCTTACTGGAGACCTCCTACAATGAGCAGTTCTTC	CASSLLETSYNEQFF
TRBD2	TRBV3-1/TRBV3-2	TRBJ2-1	-	TGTGCCAGCAGCCAAGATTTGGGTAGCGGGGGATACAATGAGCAGTTCTTC	CASSQDLGSGGYNEQFF
TRBD2	TRBV12-5	TRBJ2-1	-	TGTGCTAGTGGTCCCGGACTAGCCCTGCAGTGGGGTTTCTTC	CASGPGLALQWGFF
TRBD1	TRBV9	TRBJ2-5	-	TGTGCCAGCAGCGTCGGGACAGGGGGCGCAGAGACCCAGTACTTC	CASSVGTGGAETQYF